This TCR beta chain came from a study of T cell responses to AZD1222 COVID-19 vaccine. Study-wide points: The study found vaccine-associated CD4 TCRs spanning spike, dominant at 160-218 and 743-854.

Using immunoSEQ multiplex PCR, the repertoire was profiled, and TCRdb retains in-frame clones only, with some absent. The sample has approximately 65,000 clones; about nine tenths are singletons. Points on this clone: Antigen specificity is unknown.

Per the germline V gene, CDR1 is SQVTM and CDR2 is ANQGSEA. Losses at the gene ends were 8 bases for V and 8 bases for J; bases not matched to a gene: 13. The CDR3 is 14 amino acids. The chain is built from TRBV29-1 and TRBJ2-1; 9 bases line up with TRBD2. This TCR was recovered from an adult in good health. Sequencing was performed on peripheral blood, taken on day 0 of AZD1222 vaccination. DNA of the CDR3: TGCAGCTCTAAAAGGGGTAGCGGGAGCGATGAGCAGTTCTTC. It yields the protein CSSKRGSGSDEQFF.